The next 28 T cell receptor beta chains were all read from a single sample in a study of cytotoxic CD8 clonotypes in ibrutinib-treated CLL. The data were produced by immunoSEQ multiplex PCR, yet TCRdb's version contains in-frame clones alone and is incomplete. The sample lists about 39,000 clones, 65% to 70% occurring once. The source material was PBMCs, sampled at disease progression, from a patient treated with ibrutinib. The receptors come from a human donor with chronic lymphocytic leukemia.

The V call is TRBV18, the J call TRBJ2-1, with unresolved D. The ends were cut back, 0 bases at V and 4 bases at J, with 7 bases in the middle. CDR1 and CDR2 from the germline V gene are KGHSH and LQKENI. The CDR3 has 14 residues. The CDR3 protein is CASSPPPEYNEQFF. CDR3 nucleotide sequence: TGTGCCAGCTCACCACCGCCGGAGTACAATGAGCAGTTCTTC.

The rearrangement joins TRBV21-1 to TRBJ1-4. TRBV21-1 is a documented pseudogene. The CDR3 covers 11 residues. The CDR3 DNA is TGTGCCAGCTTAATGGAGGAAAAACTGTTTTTT. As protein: CASLMEEKLFF.

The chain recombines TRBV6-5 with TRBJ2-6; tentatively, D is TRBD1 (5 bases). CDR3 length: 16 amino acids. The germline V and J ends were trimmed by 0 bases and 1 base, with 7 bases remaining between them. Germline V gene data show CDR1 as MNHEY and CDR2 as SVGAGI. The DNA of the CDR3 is TGTGCCAGCAGTTACTCGACAGTTTCTGGGGCCAACGTCCTGACTTTC. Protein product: CASSYSTVSGANVLTF.

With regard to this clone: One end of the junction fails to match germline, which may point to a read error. CDR3 nucleotides: TGTGCCAGCAGCTCCTCTCGGACAGCCATGCACTTC. Its translation is CASSSSRTAMHF. The rearrangement joins TRBV11-2 to TRBJ2-4; tentatively, D is TRBD1 (6 bases). CDR3 length: 12 residues. From germline, CDR1 is SGHAT and CDR2 FQNNGV.

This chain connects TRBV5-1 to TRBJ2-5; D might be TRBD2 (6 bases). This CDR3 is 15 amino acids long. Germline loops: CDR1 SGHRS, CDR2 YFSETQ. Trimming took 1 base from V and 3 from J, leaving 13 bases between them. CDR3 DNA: TGCGCCAGCAGCTTGCTTCGGGGGTTGGAAGAGACCCAGTACTTC. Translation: CASSLLRGLEETQYF. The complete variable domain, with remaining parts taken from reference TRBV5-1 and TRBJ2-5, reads KAGVTQTPRYLIKTRGQQVTLSCSPISGHRSVSWYQQTPGQGLQFLFEYFSETQRNKGNFPGRFSGRQFSNSRSEMNVSTLELGDSALYLCASSLLRGLEETQYFGPGTRLLVL.

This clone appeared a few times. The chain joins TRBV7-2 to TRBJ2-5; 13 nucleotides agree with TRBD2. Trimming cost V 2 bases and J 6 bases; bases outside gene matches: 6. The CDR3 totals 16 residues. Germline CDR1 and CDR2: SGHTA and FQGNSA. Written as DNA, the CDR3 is TGTGCCAGCAGCTTACCAGGACTAGCGGGAGTACAGACCCAGTACTTC. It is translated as CASSLPGLAGVQTQYF.

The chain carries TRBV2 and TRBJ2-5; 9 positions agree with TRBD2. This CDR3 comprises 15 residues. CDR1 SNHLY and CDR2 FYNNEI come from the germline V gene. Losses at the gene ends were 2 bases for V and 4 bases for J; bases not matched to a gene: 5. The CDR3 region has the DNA TGTGCCAGCAGTGAACGAGCGGGAGGTCGAGAGACCCAGTACTTC. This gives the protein CASSERAGGRETQYF.

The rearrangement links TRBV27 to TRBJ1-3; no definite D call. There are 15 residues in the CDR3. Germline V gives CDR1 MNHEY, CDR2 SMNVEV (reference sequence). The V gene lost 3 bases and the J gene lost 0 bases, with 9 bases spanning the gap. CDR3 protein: CASSFDASSGNTIYF. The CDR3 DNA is TGTGCCAGCAGTTTCGACGCGAGCTCTGGAAACACCATATATTTT.

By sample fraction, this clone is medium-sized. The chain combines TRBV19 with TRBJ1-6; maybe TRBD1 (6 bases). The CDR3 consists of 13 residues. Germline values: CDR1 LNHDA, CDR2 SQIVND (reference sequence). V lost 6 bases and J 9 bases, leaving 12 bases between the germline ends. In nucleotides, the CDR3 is TGTGCCAGTAGCATAACAGGGAGTTCACCCCTCCACTTT. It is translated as CASSITGSSPLHF.

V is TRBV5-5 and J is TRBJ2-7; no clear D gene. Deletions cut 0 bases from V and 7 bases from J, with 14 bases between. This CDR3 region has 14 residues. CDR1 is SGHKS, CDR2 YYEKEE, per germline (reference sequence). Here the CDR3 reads CASSLEAVRYEQYF. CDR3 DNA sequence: TGTGCCAGCAGCTTGGAGGCAGTACGTTATGAGCAGTACTTC.

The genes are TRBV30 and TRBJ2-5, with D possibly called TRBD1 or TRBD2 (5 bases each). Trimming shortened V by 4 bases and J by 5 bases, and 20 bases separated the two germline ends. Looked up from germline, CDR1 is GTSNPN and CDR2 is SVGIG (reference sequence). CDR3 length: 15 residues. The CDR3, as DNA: TGTGCCTGGAAATGGGCCGGGGCGATAAGGGAGACCCAGTACTTC. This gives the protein CAWKWAGAIRETQYF.

CDR3 loop: CASSRSLNADTQYF. For the CDR3, the DNA is TGTGCCAGTAGTCGGAGTCTCAACGCAGATACGCAGTATTTT. V and J are TRBV19 and TRBJ2-3; no definite D call. This CDR3 has 14 residues. The germline V gene has CDR1 LNHDA and CDR2 SQIVND (reference sequence). Trimming removed 5 bases from V and 4 bases from J, with 13 bases in between.

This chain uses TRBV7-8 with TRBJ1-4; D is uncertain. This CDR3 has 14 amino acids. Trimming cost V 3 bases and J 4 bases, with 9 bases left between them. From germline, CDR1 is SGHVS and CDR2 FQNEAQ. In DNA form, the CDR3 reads TGTGCCAGCAGCTTGTCGACGTATAATGAAAAACTGTTTTTT. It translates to CASSLSTYNEKLFF.

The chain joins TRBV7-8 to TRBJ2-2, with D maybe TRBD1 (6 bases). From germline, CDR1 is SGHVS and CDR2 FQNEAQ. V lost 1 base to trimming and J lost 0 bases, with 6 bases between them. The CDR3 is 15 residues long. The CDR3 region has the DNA TGTGCCAGCAGCTTAGAGGGGGCGAACACCGGGGAGCTGTTTTTT. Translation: CASSLEGANTGELFF. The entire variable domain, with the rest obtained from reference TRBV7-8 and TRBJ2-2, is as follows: GAGVSQSPRYKVAKRGQDVALRCDPISGHVSLFWYQQALGQGPEFLTYFQNEAQLDKSGLPSDRFFAERPEGSVSTLKIQRTQQEDSAVYLCASSLEGANTGELFFGEGSRLTVL.

CDR3 residues: CSARASYGQFF. The CDR3, as DNA: TGCAGTGCTAGAGCGAGTTACGGGCAGTTCTTC. This chain joins TRBV20-1 and TRBJ2-1, with no clear D. CDR1 DFQATT and CDR2 SNEGSKA come from the germline V gene (reference sequence). This CDR3 has 11 amino acids. The V gene lost 1 base and the J gene lost 12 bases, with 10 bases spanning the gap.

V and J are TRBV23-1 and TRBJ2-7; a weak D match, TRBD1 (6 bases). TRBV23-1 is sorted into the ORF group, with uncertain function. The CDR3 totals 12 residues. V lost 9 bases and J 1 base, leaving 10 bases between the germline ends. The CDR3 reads CASTDRSYEQYF. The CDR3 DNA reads TGCGCCAGTACGGACAGATCCTACGAGCAGTACTTC.

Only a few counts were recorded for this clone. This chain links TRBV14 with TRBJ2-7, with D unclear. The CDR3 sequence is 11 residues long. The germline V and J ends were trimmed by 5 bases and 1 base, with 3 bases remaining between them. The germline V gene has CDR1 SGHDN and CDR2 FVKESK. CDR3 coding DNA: TGTGCCAGCAGCGATTCCTACGAGCAGTACTTC. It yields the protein CASSDSYEQYF.

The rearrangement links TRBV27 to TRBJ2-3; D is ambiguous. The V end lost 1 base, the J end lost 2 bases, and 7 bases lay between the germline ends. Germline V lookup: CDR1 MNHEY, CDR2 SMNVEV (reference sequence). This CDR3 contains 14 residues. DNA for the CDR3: TGTGCCAGCAGTTTATGGGTTTCCACAGATACGCAGTATTTT. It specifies CASSLWVSTDTQYF.

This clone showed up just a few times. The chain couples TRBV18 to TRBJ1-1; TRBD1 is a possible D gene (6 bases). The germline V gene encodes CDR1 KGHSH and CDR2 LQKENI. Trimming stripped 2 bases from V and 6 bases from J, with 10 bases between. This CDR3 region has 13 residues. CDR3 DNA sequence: TGTGCCAGCTCACCATCGGCAGGGGCTGAAGCTTTCTTT. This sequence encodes CASSPSAGAEAFF.

DNA for the CDR3: TGTGCCAGCAGAAGGGGGGCGGTCAATCAGCCCCAGCATTTT. Translation gives CASRRGAVNQPQHF. V and J are TRBV2 and TRBJ1-5; a weak D match, TRBD1 (6 bases). This CDR3 is 14 amino acids long. Germline V lookup: CDR1 SNHLY, CDR2 FYNNEI. V dropped 6 bases and J dropped 3 bases, with 12 bases sitting between them.

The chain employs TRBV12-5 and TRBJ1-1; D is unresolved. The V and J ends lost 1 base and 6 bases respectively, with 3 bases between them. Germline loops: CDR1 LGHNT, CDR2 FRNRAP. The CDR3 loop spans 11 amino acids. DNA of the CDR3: TGTGCTAGTGGTTTGGGCTCTGAAGCTTTCTTT. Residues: CASGLGSEAFF. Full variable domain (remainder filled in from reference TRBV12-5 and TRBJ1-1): DARVTQTPRHKVTEMGQEVTMRCQPILGHNTVFWYRQTMMQGLELLAYFRNRAPLDDSGMPKDRFSAEMPDATLATLKIQPSEPRDSAVYFCASGLGSEAFFGQGTRLTVV.

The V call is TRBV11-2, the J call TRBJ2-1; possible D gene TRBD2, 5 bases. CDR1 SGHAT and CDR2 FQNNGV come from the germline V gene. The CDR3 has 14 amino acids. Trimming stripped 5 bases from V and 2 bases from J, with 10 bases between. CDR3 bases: TGTGCCAGCAGCCGGGATCTTACCTACAATGAGCAGTTCTTC. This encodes CASSRDLTYNEQFF.

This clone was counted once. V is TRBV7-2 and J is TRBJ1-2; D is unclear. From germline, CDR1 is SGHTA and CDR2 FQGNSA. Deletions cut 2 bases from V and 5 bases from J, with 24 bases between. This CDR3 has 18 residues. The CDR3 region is CASSLMAETSGGRYGYTF. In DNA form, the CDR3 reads TGTGCCAGCAGCTTAATGGCGGAGACCAGTGGTGGGAGATATGGCTACACCTTC.

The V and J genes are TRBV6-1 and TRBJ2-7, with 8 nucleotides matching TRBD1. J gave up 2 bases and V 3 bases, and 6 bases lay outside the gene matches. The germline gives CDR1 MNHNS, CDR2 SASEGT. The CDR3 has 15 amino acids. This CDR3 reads CASSDGAGGPYEQYF. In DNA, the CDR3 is TGTGCCAGCAGTGATGGGGCAGGGGGCCCCTACGAGCAGTACTTC.

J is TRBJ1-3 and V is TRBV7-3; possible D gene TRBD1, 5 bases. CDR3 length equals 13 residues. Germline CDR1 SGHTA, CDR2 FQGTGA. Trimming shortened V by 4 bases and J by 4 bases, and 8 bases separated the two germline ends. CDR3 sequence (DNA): TGTGCCAGCAGCTCCTCAGGGGGAAACACCATATATTTT. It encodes CASSSSGGNTIYF.

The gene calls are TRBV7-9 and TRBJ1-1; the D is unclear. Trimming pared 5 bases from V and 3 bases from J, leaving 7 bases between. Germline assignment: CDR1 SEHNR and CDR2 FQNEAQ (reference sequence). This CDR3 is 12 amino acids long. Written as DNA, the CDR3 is TGTGCCAGCAGCCCGGGGTACACTGAAGCTTTCTTT. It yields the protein CASSPGYTEAFF.

In DNA form, the CDR3 reads TGTGCCAGCAGCCAACCTCTAAGTACGTCCGGCTACACCTTC. Its translation: CASSQPLSTSGYTF. The V and J genes are TRBV14 and TRBJ1-2; D is unclear. Trimming pared 2 bases from V and 8 bases from J, leaving 15 bases between. Germline-derived CDR1 and CDR2 are SGHDN and FVKESK. CDR3 size: 14 residues. The whole variable domain, remainder taken from reference TRBV14 and TRBJ1-2, is EAGVTQFPSHSVIEKGQTVTLRCDPISGHDNLYWYRRVMGKEIKFLLHFVKESKQDESGMPNNRFLAERTGGTYSTLKVQPAELEDSGVYFCASSQPLSTSGYTFGSGTRLTVV.

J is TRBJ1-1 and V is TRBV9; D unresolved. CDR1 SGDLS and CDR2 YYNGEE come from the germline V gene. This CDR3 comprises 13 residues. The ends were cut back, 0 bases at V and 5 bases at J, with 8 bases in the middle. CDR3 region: CASSVARGTEAFF. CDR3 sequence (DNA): TGTGCCAGCAGCGTAGCTCGGGGAACTGAAGCTTTCTTT.